The following is a T cell receptor (beta chain) sequence with its context. What it binds is not known. The source of the sample is a study of T cell responses to AZD1222 COVID-19 vaccine. Study as a whole: Second-dose groups at about 4 or about 12 weeks were pooled. Study results and caveats: CD4 TCRs associated with vaccination spanned spike, dominating at 160-218 and 743-854. In all cases, repertoires were sampled only after the peak T cell response. Spike-specific TCR breadth and depth grew following two AZD1222 doses.

The repertoire was sequenced with immunoSEQ multiplex PCR; TCRdb's copy has only in-frame clones and lacks some. The data hold around 92,000 clones, with roughly nine tenths observed a single time. Source: peripheral blood, taken on day 0 of AZD1222 vaccination. This TCR was sampled from an adult in good health.

CDR3 protein: CAWNPPARGNTEAFF. Here the CDR3 DNA reads TGTGCCTGGAACCCCCCGGCGAGGGGAAACACTGAAGCTTTCTTT. This chain links TRBV30 with TRBJ1-1; tentative D call: TRBD1 (5 bases). V dropped 4 bases and J dropped 2 bases, with 17 bases sitting between them. The CDR3 contains 15 residues. Germline V gene sequence: CDR1 GTSNPN, CDR2 SVGIG (reference sequence).